The T cell receptor (beta chain) described here comes from a study of blood T cell repertoires in COVID-19. Study-level background: Sources were T cells, B-cell-depleted T cells, or PBMCs; the material itself was cDNA or gDNA.

V shed 3 bases, J shed 4 bases, and the junction held 11 bases outside the gene matches. Per the germline V gene, CDR1 is KGHSH and CDR2 is LQKENI. This CDR3 has 17 amino acids. In the original workflow: Amplification of reference gene primers was used by the study to estimate nucleated cell counts. Some clones are missing from TCRdb's copy, which holds only in-frame ones; the method was immunoSEQ multiplex PCR. D and trimming come from the DNA, and the V and J calls and clone size come from that table. The sample records about 300,000 clones, 85% to 90% being singletons. The study recruited people aged about 18 to 95 years across under 25 US areas. Recovery among Cohort 3 donors was established by two negative PCRs, clearance, or symptom resolution.

The receptor was derived from a woman younger than 35 who had recovered from COVID-19. The chain employs TRBV18 and TRBJ2-1; the match to TRBD2 covers 8 bases. Sequencing input: PBMCs or T cells enriched from blood (not recorded which). The CDR3 region has the DNA TGTGCCAGCTCACCGGGAATAGCGGGATCGGGGTACAATGAGCAGTTCTTC. Its translation is CASSPGIAGSGYNEQFF.